These 21 T cell receptor beta chains were all obtained from the same sample, sequenced in a study of beta chain features in type 1 diabetes. Isolated RNA was reverse transcribed in full, so expressed TCRB transcripts were sequenced. This table comes from immunoSEQ multiplex PCR, and its TCRdb copy is limited to in-frame clones, with some not included. The table records 300,000 to 350,000 clones, around 20% of them present only once. Material for sequencing was naive CD4+ T cells from blood. These receptors were obtained from a woman younger than 30 in good health.

This clone was recorded a few times. The sample carries other DNA sequences with the same CDR3. The chain recombines TRBV4-1 with TRBJ1-2; unclear D gene. Germline V gives CDR1 MGHRA, CDR2 YSYEKL. Trimming took off 0 bases at V and 5 bases at J, with 4 bases between the two ends. The CDR3 consists of 12 residues. CDR3 sequence reads: CASSQDSYGYTF. In DNA, the CDR3 is TGCGCCAGCAGCCAAGATTCTTATGGCTACACCTTC.

This clone has more than one count but fewer than ten. The V and J genes are TRBV30 and TRBJ2-1; D ambiguous. CDR1 and CDR2 (germline): GTSNPN, SVGIG (reference sequence). This CDR3 region has 12 residues. The V end lost 8 bases, the J end lost 6 bases, and 14 bases lay between the germline ends. CDR3 DNA sequence: TGTGCCGGCATCCTCACGGGCAATGAGCAGTTCTTC. Its protein product is CAGILTGNEQFF.

This chain connects TRBV6-4 to TRBJ2-7; TRBD2 aligns across 8 bases. This CDR3 has 16 amino acids. The V gene end was trimmed by 2 bases and the J gene end by 3 bases; junction bases not matched to a gene: 9. The germline gives CDR1 MRHNA, CDR2 SNTAGT. The CDR3 protein is CASSDIPGLGSYEQYF. The CDR3 DNA follows: TGTGCCAGCAGTGACATCCCGGGACTAGGAAGCTACGAGCAGTACTTC.

The V gene is TRBV5-1, the J gene TRBJ1-2, with D unresolved. Trimming removed 1 base at V and 4 bases at J, with 8 bases between. CDR3 size: 13 residues. Germline CDR1 and CDR2: SGHRS and YFSETQ. This CDR3 reads CASSLSVIYGYTF. In DNA, the CDR3 is TGCGCCAGCAGCTTGTCCGTTATCTATGGCTACACCTTC.

This clone was picked up a small number of times. The chain's CDR3 is CASSQRTSGTFYNEQFF. The CDR3 DNA follows: TGTGCCAGCAGCCAACGGACTAGCGGGACCTTCTACAATGAGCAGTTCTTC. The gene calls are TRBV7-2 and TRBJ2-1, with 12 nucleotides matching TRBD2. Germline-derived CDR1 and CDR2 are SGHTA and FQGNSA. The CDR3 length is 17 residues. V lost 5 bases, J lost 3 bases, and 8 bases stayed unmatched.

This clone was seen a few times. V gene TRBV5-1 combines with J gene TRBJ1-2, with TRBD1 as a possible D gene (6 bases). This CDR3 spans 20 amino acids. Trimming pared 0 bases from V and 6 bases from J, leaving 30 bases between. Germline V gene sequence: CDR1 SGHRS, CDR2 YFSETQ. DNA for the CDR3: TGCGCCAGCAGCTTGGTAGGCCCCGGGGGGGGGCGTTATGGAGTCAATGGCTACACCTTC. Residues: CASSLVGPGGGRYGVNGYTF. Filled out from reference TRBV5-1 and TRBJ1-2, the complete variable domain reads KAGVTQTPRYLIKTRGQQVTLSCSPISGHRSVSWYQQTPGQGLQFLFEYFSETQRNKGNFPGRFSGRQFSNSRSEMNVSTLELGDSALYLCASSLVGPGGGRYGVNGYTFGSGTRLTVV.

This clone was detected only a few times. This rearrangement joins TRBV27 to TRBJ2-2; the D gene is possibly TRBD2 (6 bases). The germline gives CDR1 MNHEY, CDR2 SMNVEV (reference sequence). The CDR3 sequence is 14 residues long. Trimming removed 8 bases at V and 1 base at J, with 11 bases between. CDR3 amino acids: CASRWDWNTGELFF. The CDR3 nucleotides are TGTGCCAGCCGGTGGGACTGGAACACCGGGGAGCTGTTTTTT.

This clone was counted a few times. Relative to the germline gene, one junction end is altered; a read error may explain this. V is TRBV5-1 and J is TRBJ1-1, with 7 bases lining up with TRBD1. From germline, CDR1 is SGHRS and CDR2 YFSETQ. The CDR3 consists of 14 residues. CDR3 DNA sequence: TGCGCCAGCAGCTGGGGACAGCGGACGACTGAGGCTTTCTTT. This sequence encodes CASSWGQRTTEAFF.

This chain links TRBV5-1 with TRBJ1-2; 8 bases are a match to TRBD1. CDR1 and CDR2 (germline): SGHRS, YFSETQ. The trim removed 5 bases at V and 3 bases at J, leaving 6 bases unmatched. The CDR3 is made up of 14 amino acids. This CDR3 reads CASSPGQEYYGYTF. The DNA for the CDR3 is TGCGCCAGCAGTCCGGGACAGGAGTACTATGGCTACACCTTC.

The rearrangement joins TRBV21-1 to TRBJ2-3; TRBD2, the table's D call, was not compared with the DNA. TRBV21-1 is a recognized pseudogene. This CDR3 comprises 16 residues. CDR3 residues: CASSNSSGGATDTQYF. Written as DNA, the CDR3 is TGTGCCAGCAGCAACTCTAGCGGGGGGGCCACAGATACGCAGTATTTT.

This clone has a handful of counts. The chain uses TRBV5-4 and TRBJ1-2; 8 nucleotides line up with TRBD1. The germline CDR1 and CDR2 sequences are SGHNT and YYREEE (reference sequence). The CDR3 is 14 amino acids. Trimming removed 4 bases from V and 6 bases from J; junction bases left unmatched: 8. The CDR3 spells CASSLLGQGNGYTF. The CDR3 DNA reads TGTGCCAGCAGCCTCCTCGGACAGGGTAATGGCTACACCTTC.

This clone showed up just a few times. CDR3 in amino acids: CSARKQTEAFF. CDR3 in DNA: TGCAGTGCTAGAAAGCAAACTGAAGCTTTCTTT. The chain joins TRBV20-1 to TRBJ1-1; D gene unclear. Per the germline V gene, CDR1 is DFQATT and CDR2 is SNEGSKA (reference sequence). Trimming took off 2 bases at V and 5 bases at J, with 6 bases between the two ends. The CDR3 runs 11 residues.

This clone was seen a handful of times. This chain links TRBV18 with TRBJ2-3; D is perhaps TRBD1 (5 bases). This CDR3 comprises 16 residues. Trimming shortened V by 2 bases and J by 4 bases, and 16 bases separated the two germline ends. The germline V gene encodes CDR1 KGHSH and CDR2 LQKENI. The CDR3 here is CASSPLIGQGSDTQYF. In DNA form, the CDR3 reads TGTGCCAGCTCACCATTGATCGGACAAGGATCAGATACGCAGTATTTT.

For this clone: Other DNA sequences in the same sample also yield this CDR3. The genes are TRBV30 and TRBJ2-2; 9 bases are a match to TRBD2. CDR1 is GTSNPN, CDR2 SVGIG, per germline (reference sequence). The junction had 2 bases not matched to a gene; V was cut back by 0 bases and J by 3 bases. The CDR3 totals 15 residues. The CDR3 spells CAWSVAGGYTGELFF. CDR3 nucleotide sequence: TGTGCCTGGAGTGTGGCGGGAGGGTACACCGGGGAGCTGTTTTTT.

This chain links TRBV7-2 with TRBJ2-1, with 11 bases identical to TRBD2. The CDR3 is 16 residues long. The junction had 4 bases not matched to a gene; V was cut back by 0 bases and J by 6 bases. Germline assignment: CDR1 SGHTA and CDR2 FQGNSA. This CDR3 is CASSLAIAGGRNEQFF. The CDR3 nucleotides read TGTGCCAGCAGCTTAGCGATAGCGGGGGGGCGCAATGAGCAGTTCTTC.

V is TRBV30 and J is TRBJ2-7; no clear D gene. The germline V gene encodes CDR1 GTSNPN and CDR2 SVGIG (reference sequence). V gave up 4 bases and J gave up 2 bases, with 12 bases separating them. CDR3 length: 13 residues. The chain's CDR3 is CAWKAPLAYEQYF. The CDR3 DNA is TGTGCCTGGAAGGCCCCCCTAGCCTACGAGCAGTACTTC.

This chain links TRBV5-1 with TRBJ1-1; D is perhaps TRBD1 (6 bases). The germline CDR1 and CDR2 sequences are SGHRS and YFSETQ. Trimming left V 7 bases short and J 4 bases short, with 17 bases between. The CDR3 has 14 amino acids. The CDR3: CASSLGGQGTEAFF. The CDR3, as DNA: TGCGCCAGCTCCCTCGGGGGGCAGGGCACTGAAGCTTTCTTT. Supplemented by reference TRBV5-1 and TRBJ1-1, the full variable domain reads KAGVTQTPRYLIKTRGQQVTLSCSPISGHRSVSWYQQTPGQGLQFLFEYFSETQRNKGNFPGRFSGRQFSNSRSEMNVSTLELGDSALYLCASSLGGQGTEAFFGQGTRLTVV.

V and J are TRBV9 and TRBJ2-3; tentatively, D is TRBD1 (6 bases). The CDR3 loop spans 14 amino acids. Trimming took 4 bases from V and 5 from J, leaving 14 bases between them. CDR1 is SGDLS and CDR2 is YYNGEE in the germline V gene. CDR3 DNA sequence: TGTGCCAGCAGCCCCAGGGACACCCGAGATACGCAGTATTTT. Encoded protein: CASSPRDTRDTQYF.

This sequence joins TRBV2 and TRBJ1-5; perhaps TRBD1 as D (5 bases). Germline-derived CDR1 and CDR2 are SNHLY and FYNNEI. The CDR3 length is 15 residues. Trimming stripped 5 bases from V and 0 bases from J, with 11 bases between. CDR3 amino acids: CASSPTEYSNQPQHF. The CDR3 region has the DNA TGTGCCAGCAGTCCGACAGAGTATAGCAATCAGCCCCAGCATTTT.

The rearrangement joins TRBV5-1 to TRBJ2-1; the match to TRBD1 covers 9 bases. Germline CDR1 is SGHRS and CDR2 is YFSETQ. V was pared by 3 bases and J by 8 bases, with 3 bases of the junction left unmatched. This CDR3 comprises 13 residues. The CDR3 sequence: CASSSTGGDEQFF. The CDR3 DNA follows: TGCGCCAGCAGCTCCACAGGGGGCGATGAGCAGTTCTTC.

The chain recombines TRBV7-9 with TRBJ2-3; D not certain. V shed 4 bases and J shed 3 bases, with 2 bases lying between them. CDR3 length: 11 amino acids. CDR1 SEHNR and CDR2 FQNEAQ come from the germline V gene (reference sequence). The CDR3 spells CASSSTDTQYF. For the CDR3, the DNA is TGTGCCAGCAGCTCAACAGATACGCAGTATTTT.